This T cell receptor beta chain was documented in a study of blood T cells in healthy people across ages. Primers used in a second PCR of roughly 6 to 11 cycles were a sample-barcoded 5' primer and a J-beta primer mix. TCRdb fed the 5' RACE reads into MiXCR, producing one record per CDR3 protein. The data show about 730,000 distinct CDR3 sequences, roughly 43% seen once. The CDR3 consists of 13 residues. Germline CDR1 DFQATT, CDR2 SNEGSKA (reference sequence). V lost 8 bases to trimming and J lost 1 base, with 14 bases between them. Sequencing used blood. This receptor was identified in a woman in her sixties in good health. V is TRBV20-1 and J is TRBJ2-5; no firm D call. CDR3 sequence (DNA): TGCAGTCCCGACGGCAGAGGCCAAGAGACCCAGTACTTC. Translation gives CSPDGRGQETQYF.